These 25 T cell receptor beta chains came from one sample sequenced in a study of blood T cell repertoires in COVID-19. Assay used: immunoSEQ multiplex PCR; TCRdb lists only in-frame clones, some missing. This repertoire shows about 220,000 clones, 75% to 85% found once; its top ten account for around 2.4%. Material for sequencing was peripheral blood. These receptors were taken from a man between 35 and 55 years old who had recovered from COVID-19.

The CDR3 sequence: CASSAGRGTEAFF. CDR3 nucleotide sequence: TGTGCCAGCAGTGCAGGGCGCGGCACTGAAGCTTTCTTT. The chain has TRBV25-1 and TRBJ1-1; TRBD1 might be the D (5 bases). V was pared by 4 bases and J by 4 bases, with 10 bases between. Germline V gives CDR1 MGHDK, CDR2 SYGVNS. CDR3 length: 13 residues.

The genes are TRBV7-9 and TRBJ2-6, with unresolved D. Germline-derived CDR1 and CDR2 are SEHNR and FQNEAQ (reference sequence). The CDR3 totals 13 residues. With 5 bases removed from V and 6 bases from J, the gap between germline ends came to 8 bases. This CDR3 reads CASSPPKANVLTF. CDR3 in DNA: TGTGCCAGCAGCCCCCCTAAGGCCAACGTCCTGACTTTC.

The chain combines TRBV5-1 with TRBJ2-3, with D possibly being TRBD1 (6 bases). CDR1 and CDR2 (germline): SGHRS, YFSETQ. Trimming left V 2 bases short and J 2 bases short, with 9 bases between. The CDR3 is 14 residues long. This CDR3 is CASSFGDTTDTQYF. CDR3 bases: TGCGCCAGCAGCTTCGGGGACACCACAGATACGCAGTATTTT.

The chain recombines TRBV28 with TRBJ1-5; a weak D match, TRBD1 (5 bases). This CDR3 contains 15 residues. Germline V gene sequence: CDR1 MDHEN, CDR2 SYDVKM. The V and J ends lost 5 bases and 2 bases respectively, with 13 bases between them. Written as DNA, the CDR3 is TGTGCCAGCAGTCCGTCGGGGGGTGGCAATCAGCCCCAGCATTTT. Translating it yields CASSPSGGGNQPQHF. Based on the CDR3 plus reference TRBV28 and TRBJ1-5, the full variable domain is DVKVTQSSRYLVKRTGEKVFLECVQDMDHENMFWYRQDPGLGLRLIYFSYDVKMKEKGDIPEGYSVSREKKERFSLILESASTNQTSMYLCASSPSGGGNQPQHFGDGTRLSIL.

To note about this clone: Additional DNA sequences in this sample encode the identical CDR3. The chain couples TRBV18 to TRBJ1-2, with D uncertain. The CDR3 covers 13 residues. V lost 2 bases and J 5 bases, leaving 9 bases between the germline ends. Germline CDR1 and CDR2: KGHSH and LQKENI. CDR3 nucleotide sequence: TGTGCCAGCTCACCAACGGGTGGTTATGGCTACACCTTC. It yields the protein CASSPTGGYGYTF.

The chain links TRBV18 to TRBJ2-1; 8 bases agree with TRBD2. Germline assignment: CDR1 KGHSH and CDR2 LQKENI. V was clipped by 1 base and J by 4 bases; unmatched bases: 3. This CDR3 has 15 residues. As DNA, the CDR3 is TGTGCCAGCTCACCACTCACTAGCGGATACAATGAGCAGTTCTTC. Encoded protein: CASSPLTSGYNEQFF.

CDR3 DNA: TGCAGCGTAAAGAGGGGGGGTACTAGCACAGATACGCAGTATTTT. Protein sequence: CSVKRGGTSTDTQYF. The V and J genes are TRBV29-1 and TRBJ2-3; possibly TRBD2 for D (7 bases). Germline V lookup: CDR1 SQVTM, CDR2 ANQGSEA. Trimming removed 6 bases at V and 0 bases at J, with 16 bases between. There are 15 residues in the CDR3.

The CDR3 DNA is TGTGCCAGCAGCGAACCAGGGCTTGTGTCTGCGAACACTGAAGCTTTCTTT. This translates into CASSEPGLVSANTEAFF. The chain is built from TRBV7-9 and TRBJ1-1, with D perhaps matching TRBD1 (5 bases). V lost 5 bases, J lost 1 base, and 20 bases lay in between. The CDR3 contains 17 residues. Per germline, CDR1 SEHNR and CDR2 FQNEAQ (reference sequence).

The genes are TRBV7-2 and TRBJ1-1; possibly TRBD1 for D (6 bases). CDR3 size: 15 residues. Trimming took 2 bases from V and 0 from J, leaving 10 bases between them. Germline V lookup: CDR1 SGHTA, CDR2 FQGNSA. The CDR3 loop is CASSLMAGVNTEAFF. CDR3 sequence (DNA): TGTGCCAGCAGCTTAATGGCAGGGGTGAACACTGAAGCTTTCTTT. Full variable domain (outside the CDR3, taken from reference TRBV7-2 and TRBJ1-1): GAGVSQSPSNKVTEKGKDVELRCDPISGHTALYWYRQSLGQGLEFLIYFQGNSAPDKSGLPSDRFSAERTGGSVSTLTIQRTQQEDSAVYLCASSLMAGVNTEAFFGQGTRLTVV.

The rearrangement uses TRBV27 and TRBJ2-7; tentatively, D is TRBD2 (6 bases). V dropped 0 bases and J dropped 6 bases, with 12 bases sitting between them. Germline assignment: CDR1 MNHEY and CDR2 SMNVEV (reference sequence). This CDR3 has 14 residues. The CDR3 is CASSLSGQGGEQYF. The CDR3 DNA follows: TGTGCCAGCAGTTTATCGGGTCAGGGAGGCGAGCAGTACTTC.

This clone was seen once. The chain combines TRBV6-2 or TRBV6-3 with TRBJ1-2; possible D gene TRBD1, 5 bases. This CDR3 has 13 amino acids. Deletions cut 6 bases from V and 2 bases from J, with 10 bases between. Per germline, CDR1 MNHEY and CDR2 SVGEGT. In DNA, the CDR3 is TGTGCCAGCAGCCCAGACAGAAACTATGGCTACACCTTC. It is translated as CASSPDRNYGYTF.

About this clone: This sample includes further DNA sequences coding for the same CDR3. This chain links TRBV7-8 with TRBJ1-3; TRBD1 might be the D (5 bases). CDR1 SGHVS and CDR2 FQNEAQ come from the germline V gene. V was clipped by 1 base and J by 4 bases, with 8 bases between them. The length of the CDR3 is 14 residues. CDR3 in amino acids: CASSLGGEGNTIYF. The CDR3, as DNA: TGTGCCAGCAGCTTAGGGGGCGAGGGAAACACCATATATTTT.

This rearrangement joins TRBV11-2 to TRBJ2-1; tentatively, D is TRBD1 (6 bases). Germline CDR1 reads SGHAT; CDR2 reads FQNNGV. V was shortened by 4 bases and J by 4 bases, with 11 bases between the two germline ends. CDR3 length: 14 residues. The CDR3 loop is CASSSPDRYNEQFF. The DNA of the CDR3 is TGTGCCAGCAGCTCCCCAGACAGGTACAATGAGCAGTTCTTC.

CDR3 amino acids: CASSRTGTKMNTEAFF. The CDR3 nucleotides are TGTGCCAGTAGCCGGACAGGAACCAAAATGAACACTGAAGCTTTCTTT. J is TRBJ1-1 and V is TRBV19, with 7 bases fitting TRBD1. Trimming at V came to 6 bases and at J to 0 bases, leaving 10 bases not matched to a gene. Germline V lookup: CDR1 LNHDA, CDR2 SQIVND (reference sequence). This CDR3 comprises 16 residues.

V usage is TRBV30 and J usage is TRBJ2-7, with TRBD2 matching 8 bases. Germline assignment: CDR1 GTSNPN and CDR2 SVGIG (reference sequence). The CDR3 is made up of 17 amino acids. V dropped 1 base and J dropped 5; count of bases not matched to a gene: 16. In DNA form, the CDR3 reads TGTGCCTGGAGTGCACCCCCAACGAGCGGGAGTATCCACGAGCAGTACTTC. Residues: CAWSAPPTSGSIHEQYF.

The chain uses TRBV1 and TRBJ2-1; the DNA was not used to check the table's D call, TRBD1. TRBV1 is tagged as a pseudogene. This CDR3 contains 17 residues. The CDR3 coding sequence is TGCACCAGCAGCCAAGATCTTACCAGTATCTCCTACAATGAGCAGTTCTTC. Protein: CTSSQDLTSISYNEQFF.

The chain recombines TRBV4-3 with TRBJ2-7; D not certain. Germline V gene sequence: CDR1 LGHNA, CDR2 YSLEER. V lost 1 base and J 0 bases, leaving 10 bases between the germline ends. The CDR3 runs 15 residues. CDR3 sequence reads: CASSQAAFYSYEQYF. The CDR3, as DNA: TGCGCCAGCAGCCAAGCCGCGTTTTACTCCTACGAGCAGTACTTC.

V gene TRBV7-2 combines with J gene TRBJ2-3; the match to TRBD1 covers 8 bases. In germline, CDR1 is SGHTA, CDR2 FQGNSA. This CDR3 contains 18 residues. The V and J ends lost 2 bases and 2 bases, in that order; junction bases with no gene match: 12. The CDR3 protein is CASSLFPPTGAFTDTQYF. In DNA, the CDR3 is TGTGCCAGCAGCTTATTTCCTCCGACAGGGGCATTCACAGATACGCAGTATTTT.

This chain joins TRBV30 and TRBJ1-5; maybe TRBD1 (6 bases). The germline V gene has CDR1 GTSNPN and CDR2 SVGIG (reference sequence). There are 14 residues in the CDR3. V lost 3 bases to trimming and J lost 5 bases, with 14 bases between them. Here the CDR3 reads CAWSAGQLYQPQHF. The CDR3 nucleotides are TGTGCCTGGAGCGCAGGACAGTTATATCAGCCCCAGCATTTT.

This clone was detected a few times. The chain is built from TRBV12-3 or TRBV12-4 and TRBJ1-2; D might be TRBD1 (6 bases). The ends were cut back, 6 bases at V and 6 bases at J, with 11 bases in the middle. This CDR3 region has 12 residues. The CDR3 loop reads CASSWGLDGYTF. CDR3 nucleotides: TGTGCCAGCAGCTGGGGGCTGGATGGCTACACCTTC.

In this sample, this clone turned up once. V gene TRBV30 combines with J gene TRBJ2-1; tentative D call: TRBD1 (5 bases). V was pared by 0 bases and J by 9 bases, with 15 bases between. This CDR3 region has 14 residues. In germline, CDR1 is GTSNPN, CDR2 SVGIG (reference sequence). The CDR3 DNA follows: TGTGCCTGGAGTGTACTAAAGGGGTTTGCTGAGCAGTTCTTC. Protein product: CAWSVLKGFAEQFF.

V gene TRBV6-5 combines with J gene TRBJ1-5, with 7 bases lining up with TRBD1. CDR1 MNHEY and CDR2 SVGAGI come from the germline V gene. This CDR3 spans 13 amino acids. The V gene end was trimmed by 8 bases and the J gene end by 7 bases; junction bases not matched to a gene: 8. As DNA, the CDR3 is TGTGCCAGCCGAGGGGGCTCGGGGCAGCCCCAGCATTTT. It is translated as CASRGGSGQPQHF.

V and J are TRBV7-2 and TRBJ1-5; TRBD1 might be the D (6 bases). Germline CDR1 SGHTA, CDR2 FQGNSA. V was shortened by 2 bases and J by 0 bases, with 11 bases between the two germline ends. This CDR3 contains 16 residues. CDR3 sequence (DNA): TGTGCCAGCAGCTTACCAAGGGGGTATAGCAATCAGCCCCAGCATTTT. Translating it yields CASSLPRGYSNQPQHF.

The chain employs TRBV29-1 and TRBJ2-1, with D perhaps TRBD2 (5 bases). CDR3 length: 15 residues. Germline CDR1 and CDR2: SQVTM and ANQGSEA. V was clipped by 4 bases and J by 8 bases, with 21 bases between them. CDR3 region: CSVVGFPLRGDEQFF. The CDR3 DNA reads as TGCAGCGTTGTTGGGTTTCCGCTCCGGGGTGATGAGCAGTTCTTC.

This chain joins TRBV14 and TRBJ1-2; D uncertain. The CDR3 consists of 13 residues. V lost 0 bases, J lost 9 bases, and 11 bases lay in between. Germline V gene sequence: CDR1 SGHDN, CDR2 FVKESK. CDR3 residues: CASSQDIQDSYTF. Written as DNA, the CDR3 is TGTGCCAGCAGCCAAGATATTCAGGATAGCTACACCTTC.